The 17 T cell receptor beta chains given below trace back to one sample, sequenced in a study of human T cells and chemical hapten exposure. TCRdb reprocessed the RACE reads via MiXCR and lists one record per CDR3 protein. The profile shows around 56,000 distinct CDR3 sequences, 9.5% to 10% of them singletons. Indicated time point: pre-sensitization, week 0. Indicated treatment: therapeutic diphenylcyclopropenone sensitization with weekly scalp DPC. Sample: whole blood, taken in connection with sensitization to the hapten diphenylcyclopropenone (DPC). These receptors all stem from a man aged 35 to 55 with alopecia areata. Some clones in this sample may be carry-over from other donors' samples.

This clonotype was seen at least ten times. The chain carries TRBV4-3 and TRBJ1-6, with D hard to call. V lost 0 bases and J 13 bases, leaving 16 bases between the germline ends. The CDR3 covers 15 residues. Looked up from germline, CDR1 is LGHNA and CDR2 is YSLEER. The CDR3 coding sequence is TGCGCCAGCAGCCAAGATTTGCAGGCCGGGAGGCCCCTCCACTTT. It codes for CASSQDLQAGRPLHF.

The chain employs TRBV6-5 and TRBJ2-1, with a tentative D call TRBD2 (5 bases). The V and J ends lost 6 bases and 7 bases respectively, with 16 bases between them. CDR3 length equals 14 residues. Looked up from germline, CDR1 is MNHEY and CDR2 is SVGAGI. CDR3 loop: CASSPMEAWNEQFF. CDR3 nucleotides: TGTGCCAGCAGCCCAATGGAGGCCTGGAATGAGCAGTTCTTC.

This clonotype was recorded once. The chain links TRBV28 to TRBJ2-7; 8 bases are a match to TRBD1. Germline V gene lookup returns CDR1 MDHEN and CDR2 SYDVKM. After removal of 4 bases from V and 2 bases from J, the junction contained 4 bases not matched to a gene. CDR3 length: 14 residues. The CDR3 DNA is TGTGCCAGCAGTTCAGGACAGGGTCCCTACGAGCAGTACTTC. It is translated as CASSSGQGPYEQYF.

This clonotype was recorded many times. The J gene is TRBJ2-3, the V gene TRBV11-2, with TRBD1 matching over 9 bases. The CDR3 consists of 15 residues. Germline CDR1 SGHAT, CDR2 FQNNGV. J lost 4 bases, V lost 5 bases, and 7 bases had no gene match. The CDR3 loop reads CASSEDRGRADTQYF. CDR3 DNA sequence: TGTGCCAGCAGCGAGGACAGGGGCCGAGCAGATACGCAGTATTTT.

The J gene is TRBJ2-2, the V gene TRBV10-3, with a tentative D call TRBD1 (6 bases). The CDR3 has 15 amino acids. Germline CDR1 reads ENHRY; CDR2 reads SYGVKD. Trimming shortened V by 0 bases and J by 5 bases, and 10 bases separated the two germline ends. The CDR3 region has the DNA TGTGCCATCAGTGAGTCCGGGACAACTACCGGGGAGCTGTTTTTT. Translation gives CAISESGTTTGELFF.

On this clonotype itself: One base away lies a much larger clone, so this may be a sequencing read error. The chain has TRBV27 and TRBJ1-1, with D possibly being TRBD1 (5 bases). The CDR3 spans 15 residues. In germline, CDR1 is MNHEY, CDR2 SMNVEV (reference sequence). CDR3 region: CASSLPGLINTVAFF. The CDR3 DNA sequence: TGTGCCAGCAGTTTACCGGGACTGATAAACACTGTAGCTTTCTTT.

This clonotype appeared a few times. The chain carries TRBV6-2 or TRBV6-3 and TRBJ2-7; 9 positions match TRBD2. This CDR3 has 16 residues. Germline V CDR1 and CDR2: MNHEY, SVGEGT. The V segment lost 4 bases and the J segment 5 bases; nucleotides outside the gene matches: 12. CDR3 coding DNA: TGTGCCAGCAGTTCCACCTTGGTAGCGGGAGCAGACGAGCAGTACTTC. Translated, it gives CASSSTLVAGADEQYF.

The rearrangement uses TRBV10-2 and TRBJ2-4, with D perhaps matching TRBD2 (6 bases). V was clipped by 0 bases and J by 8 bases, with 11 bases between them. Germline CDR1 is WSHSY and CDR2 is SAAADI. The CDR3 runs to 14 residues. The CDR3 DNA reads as TGCGCCAGCAGTGAGTCGGGCGGGGCGCACATTCAGTACTTC. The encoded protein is CASSESGGAHIQYF.

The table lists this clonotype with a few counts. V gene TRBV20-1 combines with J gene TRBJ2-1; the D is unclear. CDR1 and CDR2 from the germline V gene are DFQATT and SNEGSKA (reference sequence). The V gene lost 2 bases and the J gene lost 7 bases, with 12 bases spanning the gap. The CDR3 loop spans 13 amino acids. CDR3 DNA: TGCAGTGCTAGAAGGCCCCCCTCTAATGAGCAGTTCTTC. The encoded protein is CSARRPPSNEQFF.

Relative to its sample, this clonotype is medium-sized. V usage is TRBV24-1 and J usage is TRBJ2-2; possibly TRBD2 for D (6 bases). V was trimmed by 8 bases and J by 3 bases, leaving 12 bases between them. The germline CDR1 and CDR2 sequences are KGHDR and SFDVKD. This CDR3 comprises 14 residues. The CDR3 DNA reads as TGTGCCACCAAAGGCGGGGCGGACACCGGGGAGCTGTTTTTT. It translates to CATKGGADTGELFF.

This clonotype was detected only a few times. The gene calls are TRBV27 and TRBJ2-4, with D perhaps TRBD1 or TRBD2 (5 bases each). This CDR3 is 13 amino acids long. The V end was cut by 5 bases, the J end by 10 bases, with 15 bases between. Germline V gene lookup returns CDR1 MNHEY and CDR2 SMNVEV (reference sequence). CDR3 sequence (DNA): TGTGCCAGCAGTCCCCGGCAGGGACCAATTCAGTACTTC. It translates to CASSPRQGPIQYF.

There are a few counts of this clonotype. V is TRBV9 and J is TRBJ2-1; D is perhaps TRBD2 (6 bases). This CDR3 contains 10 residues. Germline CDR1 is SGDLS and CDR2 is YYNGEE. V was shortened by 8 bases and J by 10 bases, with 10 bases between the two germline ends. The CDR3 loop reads CARWRGEQFF. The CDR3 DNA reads TGTGCCAGGTGGCGGGGCGAGCAGTTCTTC. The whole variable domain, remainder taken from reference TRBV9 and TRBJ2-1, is DSGVTQTPKHLITATGQRVTLRCSPRSGDLSVYWYQQSLDQGLQFLIQYYNGEERAKGNILERFSAQQFPDLHSELNLSSLELGDSALYFCARWRGEQFFGPGTRLTVL.

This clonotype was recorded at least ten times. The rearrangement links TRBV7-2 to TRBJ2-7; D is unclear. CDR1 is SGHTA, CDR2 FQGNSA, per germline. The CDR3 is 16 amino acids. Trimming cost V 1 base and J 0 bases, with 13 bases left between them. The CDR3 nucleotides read TGTGCCAGCAGCTTAGGTCCAGCGTCCTCCTCCTACGAGCAGTACTTC. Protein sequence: CASSLGPASSSYEQYF.

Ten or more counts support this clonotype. The CDR3 loop is CASNGRGGPYEQYF. In DNA, the CDR3 is TGTGCCAGCAACGGCAGGGGAGGCCCCTACGAGCAGTACTTC. This sequence joins TRBV28 and TRBJ2-7, with D perhaps assigned TRBD1 or TRBD2 (6 bases each). The ends were cut back, 7 bases at V and 2 bases at J, with 15 bases in the middle. CDR3 length: 14 residues. Germline CDR1 and CDR2: MDHEN and SYDVKM.

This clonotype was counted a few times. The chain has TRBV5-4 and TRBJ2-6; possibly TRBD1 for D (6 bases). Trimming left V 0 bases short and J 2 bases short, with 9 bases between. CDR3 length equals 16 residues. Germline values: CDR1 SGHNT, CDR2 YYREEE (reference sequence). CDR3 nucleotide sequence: TGTGCCAGCAGCTTGGGACGGACAGCTGGGGCCAACGTCCTGACTTTC. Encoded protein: CASSLGRTAGANVLTF.

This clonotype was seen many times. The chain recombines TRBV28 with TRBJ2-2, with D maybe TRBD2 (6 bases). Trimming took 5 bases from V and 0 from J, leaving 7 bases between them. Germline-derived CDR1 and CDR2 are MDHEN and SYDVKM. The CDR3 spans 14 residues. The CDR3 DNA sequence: TGTGCCAGCAGTGCGGGGCCGAACACCGGGGAGCTGTTTTTT. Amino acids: CASSAGPNTGELFF.

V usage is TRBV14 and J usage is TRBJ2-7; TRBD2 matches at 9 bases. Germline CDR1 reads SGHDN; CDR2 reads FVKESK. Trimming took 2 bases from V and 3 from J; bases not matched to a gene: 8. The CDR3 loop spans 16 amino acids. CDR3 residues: CASSQRRTSAYYEQYF. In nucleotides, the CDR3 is TGTGCCAGCAGCCAAAGGCGGACTAGCGCATACTACGAGCAGTACTTC.